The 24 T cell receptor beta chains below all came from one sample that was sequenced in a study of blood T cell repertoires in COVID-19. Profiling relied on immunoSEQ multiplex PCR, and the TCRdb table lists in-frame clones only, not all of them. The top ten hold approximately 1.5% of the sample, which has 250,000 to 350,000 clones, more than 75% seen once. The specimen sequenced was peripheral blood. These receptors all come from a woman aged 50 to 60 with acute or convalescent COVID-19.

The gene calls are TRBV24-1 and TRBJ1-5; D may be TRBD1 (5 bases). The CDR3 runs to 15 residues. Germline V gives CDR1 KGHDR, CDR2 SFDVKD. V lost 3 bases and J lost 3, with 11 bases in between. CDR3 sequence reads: CATSDGAGNNQPQHF. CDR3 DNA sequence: TGTGCCACCAGTGATGGTGCAGGGAACAATCAGCCCCAGCATTTT.

CDR3 in amino acids: CASSLFQGFNQPQHF. The CDR3 coding sequence is TGTGCCAGCAGCTTATTTCAGGGATTCAATCAGCCCCAGCATTTT. The V gene is TRBV7-8, the J gene TRBJ1-5, with D possibly being TRBD1 (5 bases). V lost 2 bases to trimming and J lost 3 bases, with 11 bases between them. Germline CDR1 and CDR2: SGHVS and FQNEAQ. The CDR3 has 15 amino acids.

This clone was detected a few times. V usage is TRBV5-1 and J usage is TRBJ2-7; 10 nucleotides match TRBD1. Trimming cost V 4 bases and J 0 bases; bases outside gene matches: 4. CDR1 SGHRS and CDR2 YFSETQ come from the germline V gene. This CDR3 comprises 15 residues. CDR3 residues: CASSQTGGSSYEQYF. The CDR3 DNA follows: TGCGCCAGCAGCCAGACAGGGGGCTCCTCCTACGAGCAGTACTTC.

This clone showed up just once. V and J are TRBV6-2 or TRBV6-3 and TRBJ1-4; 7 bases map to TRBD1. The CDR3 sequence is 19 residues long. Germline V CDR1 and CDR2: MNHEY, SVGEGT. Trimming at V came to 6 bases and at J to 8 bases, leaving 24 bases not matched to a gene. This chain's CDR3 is CASSLRMTGTALFQEKLFF. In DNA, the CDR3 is TGTGCCAGCAGCTTACGAATGACTGGGACAGCTCTTTTCCAGGAAAAACTGTTTTTT.

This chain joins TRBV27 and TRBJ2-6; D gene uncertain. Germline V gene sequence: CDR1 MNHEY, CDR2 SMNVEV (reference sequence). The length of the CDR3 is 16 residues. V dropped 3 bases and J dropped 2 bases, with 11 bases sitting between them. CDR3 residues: CASSLFAVAGANVLTF. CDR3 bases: TGTGCCAGCAGTTTGTTTGCGGTGGCTGGGGCCAACGTCCTGACTTTC.

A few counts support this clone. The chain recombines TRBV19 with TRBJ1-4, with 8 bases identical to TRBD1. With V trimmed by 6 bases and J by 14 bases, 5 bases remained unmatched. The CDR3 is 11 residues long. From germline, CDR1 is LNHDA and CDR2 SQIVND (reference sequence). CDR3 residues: CASSRDRTLFF. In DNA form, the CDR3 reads TGTGCCAGTAGCAGGGACAGGACCCTGTTTTTT.

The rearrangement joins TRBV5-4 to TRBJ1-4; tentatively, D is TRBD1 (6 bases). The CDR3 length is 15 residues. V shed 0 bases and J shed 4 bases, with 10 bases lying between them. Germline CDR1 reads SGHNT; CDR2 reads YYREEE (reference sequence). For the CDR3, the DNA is TGTGCCAGCAGCTTGGGGGGGCAGGGTAATGAAAAACTGTTTTTT. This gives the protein CASSLGGQGNEKLFF.

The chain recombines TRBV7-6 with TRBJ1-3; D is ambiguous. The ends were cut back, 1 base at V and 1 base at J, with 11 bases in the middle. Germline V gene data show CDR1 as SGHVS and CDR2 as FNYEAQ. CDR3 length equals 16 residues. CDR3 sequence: CASSLDIRQSGNTIYF. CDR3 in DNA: TGTGCCAGCAGCTTAGACATCCGCCAGTCTGGAAACACCATATATTTT.

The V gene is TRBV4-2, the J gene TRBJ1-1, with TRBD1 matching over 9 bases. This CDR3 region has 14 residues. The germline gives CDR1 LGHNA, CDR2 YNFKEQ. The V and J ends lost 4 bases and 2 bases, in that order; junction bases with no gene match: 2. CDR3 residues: CASSRGQGNTEAFF. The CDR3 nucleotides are TGTGCCAGCAGCCGGGGACAGGGAAACACTGAAGCTTTCTTT.

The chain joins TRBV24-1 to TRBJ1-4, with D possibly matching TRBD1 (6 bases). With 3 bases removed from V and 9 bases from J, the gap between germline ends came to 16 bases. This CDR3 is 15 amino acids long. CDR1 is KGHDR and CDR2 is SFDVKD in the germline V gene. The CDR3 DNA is TGTGCCACCAGTGATCCCAGGGGAATAACGCAAAAACTGTTTTTT. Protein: CATSDPRGITQKLFF.

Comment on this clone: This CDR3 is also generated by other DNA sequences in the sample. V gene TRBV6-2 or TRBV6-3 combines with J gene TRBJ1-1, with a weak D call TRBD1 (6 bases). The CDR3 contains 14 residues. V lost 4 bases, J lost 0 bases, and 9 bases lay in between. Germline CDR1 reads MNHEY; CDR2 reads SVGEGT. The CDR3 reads CASSLQGMNTEAFF. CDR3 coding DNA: TGTGCCAGCAGTTTACAGGGCATGAACACTGAAGCTTTCTTT.

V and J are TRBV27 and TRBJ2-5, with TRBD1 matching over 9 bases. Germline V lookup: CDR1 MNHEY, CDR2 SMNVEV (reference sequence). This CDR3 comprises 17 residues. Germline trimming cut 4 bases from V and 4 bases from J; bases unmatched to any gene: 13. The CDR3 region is CASSSTGTGPARETQYF. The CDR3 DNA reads TGTGCCAGCAGTTCAACCGGGACAGGGCCCGCTCGAGAGACCCAGTACTTC.

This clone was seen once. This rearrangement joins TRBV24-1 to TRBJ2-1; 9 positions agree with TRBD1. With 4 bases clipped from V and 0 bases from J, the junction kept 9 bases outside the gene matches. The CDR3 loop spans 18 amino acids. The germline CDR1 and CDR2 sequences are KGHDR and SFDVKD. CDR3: CATSDHDRGGDSYNEQFF. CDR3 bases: TGTGCCACCAGTGACCATGACAGGGGGGGGGACTCCTACAATGAGCAGTTCTTC.

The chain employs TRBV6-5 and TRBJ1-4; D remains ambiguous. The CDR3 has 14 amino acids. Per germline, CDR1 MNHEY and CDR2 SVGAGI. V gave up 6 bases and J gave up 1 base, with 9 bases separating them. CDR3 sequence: CASSRGRTNEKLFF. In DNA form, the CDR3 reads TGTGCCAGCAGCAGAGGGAGAACTAATGAAAAACTGTTTTTT.

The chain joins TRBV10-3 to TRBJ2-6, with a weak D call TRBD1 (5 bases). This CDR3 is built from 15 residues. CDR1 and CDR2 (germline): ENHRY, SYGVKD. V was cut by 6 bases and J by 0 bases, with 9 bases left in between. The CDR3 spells CAIREDSSGANVLTF. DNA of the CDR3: TGTGCCATCAGAGAAGACAGCTCTGGGGCCAACGTCCTGACTTTC.

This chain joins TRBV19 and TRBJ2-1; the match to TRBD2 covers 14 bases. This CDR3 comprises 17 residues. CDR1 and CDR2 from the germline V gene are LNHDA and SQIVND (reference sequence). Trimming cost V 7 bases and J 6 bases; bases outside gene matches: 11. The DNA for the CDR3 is TGTGCCAGTAAGGGGACTAGCGGGAGACCCCGATTCAATGAGCAGTTCTTC. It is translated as CASKGTSGRPRFNEQFF. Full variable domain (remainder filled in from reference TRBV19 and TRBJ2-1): DGGITQSPKYLFRKEGQNVTLSCEQNLNHDAMYWYRQDPGQGLRLIYYSQIVNDFQKGDIAEGYSVSREKKESFPLTVTSAQKNPTAFYLCASKGTSGRPRFNEQFFGPGTRLTVL.

CDR3 coding DNA: TGTGCCTGTATCGCGGGACGGACTAATGAAAAACTGTTTTTT. Translated, it gives CACIAGRTNEKLFF. The chain is built from TRBV30 and TRBJ1-4, with a tentative D call TRBD1 (5 bases). Trimming cost V 6 bases and J 2 bases, with 13 bases left between them. The germline CDR1 and CDR2 sequences are GTSNPN and SVGIG (reference sequence). The CDR3 runs to 14 residues.

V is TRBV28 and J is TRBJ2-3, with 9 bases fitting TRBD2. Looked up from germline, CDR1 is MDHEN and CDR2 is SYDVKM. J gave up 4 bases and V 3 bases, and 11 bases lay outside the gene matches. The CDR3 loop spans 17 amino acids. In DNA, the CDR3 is TGTGCCAGCAGTTTCTCCCTAGCGGGACGAGTAGCAGATACGCAGTATTTT. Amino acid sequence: CASSFSLAGRVADTQYF.

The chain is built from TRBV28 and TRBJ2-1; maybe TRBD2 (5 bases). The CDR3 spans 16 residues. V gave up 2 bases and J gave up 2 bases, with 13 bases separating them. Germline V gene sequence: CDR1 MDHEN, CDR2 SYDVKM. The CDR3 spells CASSLKLGAPYNEQFF. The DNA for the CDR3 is TGTGCCAGCAGTTTAAAACTGGGAGCCCCCTACAATGAGCAGTTCTTC. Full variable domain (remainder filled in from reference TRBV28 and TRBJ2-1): DVKVTQSSRYLVKRTGEKVFLECVQDMDHENMFWYRQDPGLGLRLIYFSYDVKMKEKGDIPEGYSVSREKKERFSLILESASTNQTSMYLCASSLKLGAPYNEQFFGPGTRLTVL.

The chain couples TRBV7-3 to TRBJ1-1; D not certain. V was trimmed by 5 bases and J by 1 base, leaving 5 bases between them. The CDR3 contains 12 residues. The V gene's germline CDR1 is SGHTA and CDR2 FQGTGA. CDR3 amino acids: CASSHRNTEAFF. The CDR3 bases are TGTGCCAGCAGCCACAGGAACACTGAAGCTTTCTTT.

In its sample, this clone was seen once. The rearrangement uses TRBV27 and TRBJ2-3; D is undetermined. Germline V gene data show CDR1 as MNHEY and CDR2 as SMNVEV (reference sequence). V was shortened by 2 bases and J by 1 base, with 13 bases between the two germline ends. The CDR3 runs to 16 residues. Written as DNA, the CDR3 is TGTGCCAGCAGTTTAAGCGAGCTATATCGCACAGATACGCAGTATTTT. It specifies CASSLSELYRTDTQYF.

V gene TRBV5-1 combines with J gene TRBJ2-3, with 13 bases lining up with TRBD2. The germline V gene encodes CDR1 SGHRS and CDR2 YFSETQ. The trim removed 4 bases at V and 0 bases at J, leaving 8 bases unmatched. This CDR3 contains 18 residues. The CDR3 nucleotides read TGCGCCAGCAGCACAGGGACTAGCGGGGTTATCAGCACAGATACGCAGTATTTT. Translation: CASSTGTSGVISTDTQYF.

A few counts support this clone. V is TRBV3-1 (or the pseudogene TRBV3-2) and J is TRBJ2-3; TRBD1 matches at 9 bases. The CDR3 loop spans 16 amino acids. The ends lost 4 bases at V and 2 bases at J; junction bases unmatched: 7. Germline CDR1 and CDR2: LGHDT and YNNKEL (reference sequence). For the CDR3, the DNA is TGTGCCAGCAGCCCATGGGACAGGGTTGACACAGATACGCAGTATTTT. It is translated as CASSPWDRVDTDTQYF.

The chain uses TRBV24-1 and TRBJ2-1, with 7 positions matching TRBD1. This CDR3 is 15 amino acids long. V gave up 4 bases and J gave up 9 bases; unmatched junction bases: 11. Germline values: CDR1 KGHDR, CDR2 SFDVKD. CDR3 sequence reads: CATSETPPGGSEQFF. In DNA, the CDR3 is TGTGCCACCAGTGAGACCCCTCCAGGGGGTAGTGAGCAGTTCTTC.